This entry concerns a single TCR beta chain. What it binds is not known. Germline V gene lookup returns CDR1 SGHRS and CDR2 YFSETQ. V gave up 4 bases and J gave up 3 bases; unmatched junction bases: 12. The CDR3 runs to 17 residues. This PCR relied on a set of 60 Vbeta primers and 13 Jbeta primers. The data were produced by immunoSEQ multiplex PCR, yet TCRdb's version contains in-frame clones alone and is incomplete. The sample has around 89,000 clones, roughly 70% seen once. The sample originates from a study of cytomegalovirus exposure and HLA in healthy donors. Study information: Some 85 million unique TCRs, all from HLA-typed donors, were included in an early release of the data.

Findings and caveats of the study: Reportedly, a later analysis found an Asian-associated ancestry cluster had fewer N-insertions than the approximately 640-donor mean. One variant, a missense change in DCLRE1C, was linked in a later analysis to TCR beta V- and J-gene trimming. Later analysis revealed greater clonal expansion in HLA-associated TCR beta chains than in equally common others.

This TCR came from a middle-aged man in good health and CMV-seronegative. The rearrangement uses TRBV5-1 and TRBJ2-3, with 9 bases fitting TRBD2. Material for sequencing was PBMCs. The chain's CDR3 is CASSPTGGGGVTDTQYF. In DNA, the CDR3 is TGCGCCAGCAGCCCCACGGGGGGCGGGGGGGTGACAGATACGCAGTATTTT.